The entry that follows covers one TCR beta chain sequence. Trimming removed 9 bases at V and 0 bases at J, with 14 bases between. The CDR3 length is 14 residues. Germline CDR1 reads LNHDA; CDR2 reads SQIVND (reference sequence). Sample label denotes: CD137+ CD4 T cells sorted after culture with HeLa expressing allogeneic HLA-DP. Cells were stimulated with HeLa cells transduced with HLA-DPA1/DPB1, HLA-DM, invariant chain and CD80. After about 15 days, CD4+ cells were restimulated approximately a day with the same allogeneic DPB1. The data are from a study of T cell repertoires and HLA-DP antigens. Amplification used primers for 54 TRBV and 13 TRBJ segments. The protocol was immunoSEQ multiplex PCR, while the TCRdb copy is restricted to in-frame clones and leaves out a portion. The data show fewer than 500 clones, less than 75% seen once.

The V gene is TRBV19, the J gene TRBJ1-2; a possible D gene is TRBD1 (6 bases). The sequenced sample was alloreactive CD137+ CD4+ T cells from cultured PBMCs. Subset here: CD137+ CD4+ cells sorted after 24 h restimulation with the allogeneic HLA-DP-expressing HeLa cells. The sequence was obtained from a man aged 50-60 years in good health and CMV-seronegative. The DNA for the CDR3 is TGTGCCAGCAATAGCCGGACAGCTAACTATGGCTACACCTTC. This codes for CASNSRTANYGYTF.